These 9 T cell receptor beta chains were sequenced from one sample in a study of blood T cells in healthy people across ages. A second PCR of roughly 7 to 11 cycles used a sample-barcoded 5' primer and a J-beta primer mix. TCRdb processed the 5' RACE reads anew with MiXCR; each CDR3 protein has one entry. Of approximately 700,000 distinct CDR3 sequences detected, approximately 31% appear once; the ten largest clones hold 15%. Material: blood. These receptors originate from a woman aged 80 or over in good health.

This clonotype showed up just a few times. The rearrangement joins TRBV12-3 or TRBV12-4 to TRBJ1-1, with TRBD1 identical over 8 bases. The length of the CDR3 is 14 residues. V dropped 7 bases and J dropped 1; count of bases not matched to a gene: 5. As DNA, the CDR3 is TGTGCCAGCAATCCGGGACAGGAGAACACTGAAGCTTTCTTT. This gives the protein CASNPGQENTEAFF.

The chain has TRBV7-2 and TRBJ2-3; 7 bases fit TRBD1. Germline trimming cut 1 base from V and 5 bases from J; bases unmatched to any gene: 12. The CDR3 contains 17 residues. CDR1 SGHTA and CDR2 FQGNSA come from the germline V gene. The CDR3 DNA is TGTGCCAGCAGCTTAGGTATTCTAGAGGGGGCTAGAGATACGCAGTATTTT. As protein: CASSLGILEGARDTQYF.

The chain uses TRBV5-6 and TRBJ1-3, with a weak D call TRBD1 (5 bases). The germline V gene encodes CDR1 SGHDT and CDR2 YYEEEE. V was trimmed by 5 bases and J by 1 base, leaving 10 bases between them. This CDR3 comprises 14 residues. The DNA of the CDR3 is TGTGCCAGCAGACGAGGGGAATCTGGAAACACCATATATTTT. Amino acids: CASRRGESGNTIYF.

This clonotype was seen more than once but under ten times. This chain uses TRBV19 with TRBJ2-1, with 8 nucleotides matching TRBD1. Germline CDR1 LNHDA, CDR2 SQIVND (reference sequence). The CDR3 has 16 amino acids. Trimming removed 2 bases from V and 3 bases from J; junction bases left unmatched: 6. The CDR3 spells CASSIKAGGLYNEQFF. The DNA for the CDR3 is TGTGCCAGTAGTATAAAGGCAGGGGGCCTCTACAATGAGCAGTTCTTC.

In this sample, this clonotype turned up many times. The chain uses TRBV7-2 and TRBJ2-5; D remains ambiguous. Germline V gives CDR1 SGHTA, CDR2 FQGNSA. Trimming took off 5 bases at V and 4 bases at J, with 11 bases between the two ends. The CDR3 contains 13 residues. DNA of the CDR3: TGTGCCAGCAGCCGAGACCCAACAGAGACCCAGTACTTC. Protein product: CASSRDPTETQYF. The full variable domain, in which reference TRBV7-2 and TRBJ2-5 provide the parts outside the CDR3, is GAGVSQSPSNKVTEKGKDVELRCDPISGHTALYWYRQSLGQGLEFLIYFQGNSAPDKSGLPSDRFSAERTGGSVSTLTIQRTQQEDSAVYLCASSRDPTETQYFGPGTRLLVL.

V usage is TRBV4-1 and J usage is TRBJ2-4; D might be TRBD1 (5 bases). The DNA end is more similar to TRBJ2-7, so the J call may be wrong. CDR3 size: 16 residues. Germline loops: CDR1 MGHRA, CDR2 YSYEKL. CDR3 DNA sequence: TGCGCCAGCAGCCGAGGTAGGGGCTCGAATACCTACGAGCAGTACTTC. This translates into CASSRGRGSNTYEQYF.

This clonotype was counted a few times. V usage is TRBV7-3 and J usage is TRBJ2-2; the D gene could be TRBD1 or TRBD2 (6 bases each). The ends were cut back, 4 bases at V and 4 bases at J, with 13 bases in the middle. The CDR3 is made up of 15 amino acids. Germline V gene sequence: CDR1 SGHTA, CDR2 FQGTGA. CDR3 region: CASSSGGGSTGELFF. The CDR3 DNA sequence: TGTGCCAGCAGCTCCGGGGGCGGCAGCACCGGGGAGCTGTTTTTT.

This clonotype has a count of ten or more. The chain carries TRBV4-3 and TRBJ2-7; 12 nucleotides line up with TRBD1. The length of the CDR3 is 14 residues. Germline lookup yields CDR1 LGHNA and CDR2 YSLEER. V trimming: 3 bases; J trimming: 6 bases; junction bases outside the gene matches: 3. The CDR3 loop reads CASSQGQGASEQYF. CDR3 DNA sequence: TGCGCCAGCAGCCAGGGACAGGGGGCCTCCGAGCAGTACTTC.

This clonotype occurred many times. The chain links TRBV3-1 to TRBJ1-2; 9 bases are a match to TRBD1. CDR3 length: 14 amino acids. V shed 4 bases, J shed 7 bases, and the junction held 7 bases outside the gene matches. Germline V lookup: CDR1 LGHDT, CDR2 YNNKEL (reference sequence). The CDR3 spells CASSLGQGSSGYTF. The CDR3 coding sequence is TGTGCCAGCAGCCTGGGACAGGGATCAAGTGGCTACACCTTC.